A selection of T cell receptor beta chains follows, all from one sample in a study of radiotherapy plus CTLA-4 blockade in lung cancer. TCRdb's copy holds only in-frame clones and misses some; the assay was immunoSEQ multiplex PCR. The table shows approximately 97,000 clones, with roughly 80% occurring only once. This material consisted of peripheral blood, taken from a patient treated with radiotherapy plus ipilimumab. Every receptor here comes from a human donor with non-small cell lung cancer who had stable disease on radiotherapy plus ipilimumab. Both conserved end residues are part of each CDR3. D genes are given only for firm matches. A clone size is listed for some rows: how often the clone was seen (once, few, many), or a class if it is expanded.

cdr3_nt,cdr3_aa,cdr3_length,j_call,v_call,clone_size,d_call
TGCGCCAGCAGCTTGGGTAGCGGGGGGCCCTCTAGCACAGATACGCAGTATTTT,CASSLGSGGPSSTDTQYF,18,TRBJ2-3,TRBV5-1,NA,TRBD2
TGTGCCAGCAGCCCTCGGGGGGGGGAAAATTCACCCCTCCACTTT,CASSPRGGENSPLHF,15,TRBJ1-6,TRBV7-3,NA,NA
TGTGCCAGCCGCAGATTATTCTCTGGGGCCAACGTCCTGACTTTC,CASRRLFSGANVLTF,15,TRBJ2-6,TRBV27,NA,NA
TGTGCCAGCAGCCAAACGGGACAGGGTAGCGGGGAGCTGTTTTTT,CASSQTGQGSGELFF,15,TRBJ2-2,TRBV11-3,NA,TRBD1
TGTGCTACCCACGGGATCAGCAATCAGCCCCAGCATTTT,CATHGISNQPQHF,13,TRBJ1-5,TRBV5-8,NA,NA
TGTGCCAGCAGCGTAGCTGGAATCGGGGGCCACGAGCAGTACTTC,CASSVAGIGGHEQYF,15,TRBJ2-7,TRBV9,NA,NA
TGTGCCAGCAGTTACCAGGGACAGGGCACCGGGGAGCTGTTTTTT,CASSYQGQGTGELFF,15,TRBJ2-2,TRBV6-5,NA,TRBD1
TGCGCCAGCAGGAAGTACAAAGACAGGGGGCAGGATGGCTACACCTTC,CASRKYKDRGQDGYTF,16,TRBJ1-2,TRBV10-1,NA,TRBD1
TGTGCCAGCAGCCGCCACCCGGCGCCAGGCAGGGGTGAGGATGGCTACACCTTC,CASSRHPAPGRGEDGYTF,18,TRBJ1-2,TRBV14,NA,NA
TGCGCCAGCAGCTTTAGTCTAGCCCACGAGCAGTACTTC,CASSFSLAHEQYF,13,TRBJ2-7,TRBV5-1,NA,NA
TGTGCCAGCAGCTTAGGGCGGAACTCCTACAATGAGCAGTTCTTC,CASSLGRNSYNEQFF,15,TRBJ2-1,TRBV7-8,NA,NA
TGTGCCAGCAGTGCCCTTAGCGGGGGCGGCTACGAGCAGTACTTC,CASSALSGGGYEQYF,15,TRBJ2-7,TRBV6-4,NA,TRBD2
TGTGCCAGCAGCCCCCTCCCCGGACTAGCGGGAGCCTACGAGCAGTACTTC,CASSPLPGLAGAYEQYF,17,TRBJ2-7,TRBV9,NA,TRBD2
TGTGCCAGCAGTTACCGACAGGATAATTCACCCCTCCACTTT,CASSYRQDNSPLHF,14,TRBJ1-6,TRBV6-6,NA,NA
TGTGCCAGCAGTTTTTCGGGCGGTCAGGCCTACGAGCAGTACTTC,CASSFSGGQAYEQYF,15,TRBJ2-7,TRBV28,NA,NA
TGTGCCAGCAGTTACGTCCTGCCCCGTCCCCTCCCCCCGCTGGGAGGGCCCACAGATACGCAGTATTTT,CASSYVLPRPLPPLGGPTDTQYF,23,TRBJ2-3,TRBV28,NA,TRBD2
TGTGCCAGCTCAGGCAGGGAGAATCAGCCCCAGCATTTT,CASSGRENQPQHF,13,TRBJ1-5,TRBV18,NA,NA
TGTGCCAGCACCCTTGACGTGGGGGATTCAGATACGCAGTATTTT,CASTLDVGDSDTQYF,15,TRBJ2-3,TRBV2,few,NA
TGCAGTGCTAACCAATGGGATGAGCAGTTCTTC,CSANQWDEQFF,11,TRBJ2-1,TRBV20-1,NA,NA
TGTGCCAGTAGCCCCCTTCGGGACAGTACTGGAAACACCATATATTTT,CASSPLRDSTGNTIYF,16,TRBJ1-3,TRBV19,NA,TRBD1
TGTGCCAGCAGAAGATCACAGGGTCCGAACACTGAAGCTTTCTTT,CASRRSQGPNTEAFF,15,TRBJ1-1,TRBV6-6,NA,NA
TGTGCCAGCACCTCGGTAAGCACAGATACGCAGTATTTT,CASTSVSTDTQYF,13,TRBJ2-3,TRBV28,NA,NA
TGCGCCAGCAGCTTGTTGGGGCCCAGCTCCTACAATGAGCAGTTCTTC,CASSLLGPSSYNEQFF,16,TRBJ2-1,TRBV5-1,NA,NA
TGTGCCAGCAGACGGGACGGATCCACAGATACGCAGTATTTT,CASRRDGSTDTQYF,14,TRBJ2-3,TRBV6-5,NA,NA
TGCAGCGCCTCAACAGGGGTGGGGGAGACCCAGTACTTC,CSASTGVGETQYF,13,TRBJ2-5,TRBV29-1,NA,TRBD1
TGTGCCAGCAGCGCCATACAGGGGTACGAGCAGTACTTC,CASSAIQGYEQYF,13,TRBJ2-7,TRBV7-6,NA,TRBD1
TGTGCCAGCAGTTACTCCCCCCGGCAGCCCCAGCATTTT,CASSYSPRQPQHF,13,TRBJ1-5,TRBV6-5,NA,NA
TGTGCCACCCTTCCAGTACGGATATCATCCGAGCAGTACTTC,CATLPVRISSEQYF,14,TRBJ2-7,TRBV6-1,once,NA
TGTGCCAGCAGCCAAGATCGTAGCGGGAGGGTCGGTGAGCAGTTCTTC,CASSQDRSGRVGEQFF,16,TRBJ2-1,TRBV4-2,NA,TRBD2
TGCGCCAGCAGCCCCGCCCCGGACAGGGGATGGGAGACCCAGTACTTC,CASSPAPDRGWETQYF,16,TRBJ2-5,TRBV5-1,NA,TRBD1
TGTGCCTGGAGCAAGGACAGGGGAGATCAGCCCCAGCATTTT,CAWSKDRGDQPQHF,14,TRBJ1-5,TRBV30,NA,TRBD1
TGTGCCAGCAGCTTGACTAGCGGGGGTAACTACGAGCAGTACTTC,CASSLTSGGNYEQYF,15,TRBJ2-7,TRBV5-4,few,TRBD2
TGCGCCAGCAGTTTGACAGAATACGAGCAGTACTTC,CASSLTEYEQYF,12,TRBJ2-7,TRBV10-2,few,NA
TGTGCCAGCAGCCCTATGACGGGCAGGGCAGCAATCAGCGAGCAGTACTTC,CASSPMTGRAAISEQYF,17,TRBJ2-7,TRBV4-2,once,NA
TGTGCCTGGAGTGTACGGGGGGAGACCCAGTACTTC,CAWSVRGETQYF,12,TRBJ2-5,TRBV30,once,NA
TGTGCCAGCAGCGTCGGGGGGGTAGGCGGAGAGACCCAGTACTTC,CASSVGGVGGETQYF,15,TRBJ2-5,TRBV9,NA,TRBD2
TGTGCCAGCAGCTTAGTTCAGGGTGGTCAGCCCCAGCATTTT,CASSLVQGGQPQHF,14,TRBJ1-5,TRBV7-2,few,NA
TGTGCCATCAGTGAGTCTAAGACAGGGGGCGCTGGCACTGAAGCTTTCTTT,CAISESKTGGAGTEAFF,17,TRBJ1-1,TRBV10-3,NA,TRBD1
TGTGCCAGTTCTTCCCTCTCTTCGGACAGGAACATTCAGTACTTC,CASSSLSSDRNIQYF,15,TRBJ2-4,TRBV28,few,TRBD1
TGTGCCAGCAGCCCGGGACTAGCGGGGGCCGGACCCAAAACAGATACGCAGTATTTT,CASSPGLAGAGPKTDTQYF,19,TRBJ2-3,TRBV9,NA,TRBD2
TGTGCCAGCAGTGTAAACCGGGACACTAATTCACCCCTCCACTTT,CASSVNRDTNSPLHF,15,TRBJ1-6,TRBV7-6,NA,NA
TGCGCCAGCAGCTTGGGAGGGGGAAGAGAGACCCAGTACTTC,CASSLGGGRETQYF,14,TRBJ2-5,TRBV5-1,NA,NA